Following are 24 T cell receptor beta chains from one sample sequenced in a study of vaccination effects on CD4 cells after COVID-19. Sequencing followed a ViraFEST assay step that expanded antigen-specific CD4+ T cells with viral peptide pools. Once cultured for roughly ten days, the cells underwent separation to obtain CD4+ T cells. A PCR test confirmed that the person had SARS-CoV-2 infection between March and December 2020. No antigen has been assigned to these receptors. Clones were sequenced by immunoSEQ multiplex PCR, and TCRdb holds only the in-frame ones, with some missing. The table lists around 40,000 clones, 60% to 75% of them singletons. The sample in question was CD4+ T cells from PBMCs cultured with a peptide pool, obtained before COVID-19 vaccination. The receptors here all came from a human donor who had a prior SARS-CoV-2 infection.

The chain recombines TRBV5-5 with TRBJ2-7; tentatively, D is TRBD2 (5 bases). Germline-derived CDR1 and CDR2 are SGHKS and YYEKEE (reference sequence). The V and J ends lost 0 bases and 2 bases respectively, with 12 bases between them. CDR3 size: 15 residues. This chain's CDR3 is CASSLGFPGTYEQYF. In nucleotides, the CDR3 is TGTGCCAGCAGCTTGGGATTCCCGGGGACCTACGAGCAGTACTTC.

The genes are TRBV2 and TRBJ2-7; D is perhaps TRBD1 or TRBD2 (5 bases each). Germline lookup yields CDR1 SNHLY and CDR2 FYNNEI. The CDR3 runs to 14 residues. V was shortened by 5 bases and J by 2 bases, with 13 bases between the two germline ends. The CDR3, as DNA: TGTGCCAGCAGTCGGGACGGGACCCCCTACGAGCAGTACTTC. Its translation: CASSRDGTPYEQYF.

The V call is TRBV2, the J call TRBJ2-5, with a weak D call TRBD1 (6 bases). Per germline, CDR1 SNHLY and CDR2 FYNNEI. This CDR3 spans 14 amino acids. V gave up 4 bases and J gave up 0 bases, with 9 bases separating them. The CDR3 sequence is CASSVQGYQETQYF. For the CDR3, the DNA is TGTGCCAGCAGTGTTCAGGGGTACCAAGAGACCCAGTACTTC.

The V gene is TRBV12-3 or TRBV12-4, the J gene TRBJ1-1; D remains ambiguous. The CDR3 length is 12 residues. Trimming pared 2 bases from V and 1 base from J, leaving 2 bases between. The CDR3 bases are TGTGCCAGCAGTTTATCGAACACTGAAGCTTTCTTT. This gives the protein CASSLSNTEAFF.

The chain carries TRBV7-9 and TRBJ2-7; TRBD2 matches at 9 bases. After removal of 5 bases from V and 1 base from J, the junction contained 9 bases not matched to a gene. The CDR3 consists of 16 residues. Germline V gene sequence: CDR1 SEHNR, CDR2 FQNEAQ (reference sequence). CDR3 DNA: TGTGCCAGCAGCCCACGACTAGCGGTTAATTCCTACGAGCAGTACTTC. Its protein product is CASSPRLAVNSYEQYF.

The CDR3: CASSSTGEGEAFF. The CDR3 bases are TGTGCCAGCAGCTCGACAGGGGAGGGTGAAGCTTTCTTT. The chain employs TRBV7-9 and TRBJ1-1; TRBD1 aligns across 8 bases. CDR1 SEHNR and CDR2 FQNEAQ come from the germline V gene (reference sequence). This CDR3 is 13 amino acids long. V dropped 4 bases and J dropped 7; count of bases not matched to a gene: 5.

The CDR3 nucleotides read TGTGCCAGCAGCCGCGGACAGGGCACAGATACGCAGTATTTT. As protein: CASSRGQGTDTQYF. The chain is built from TRBV11-2 and TRBJ2-3; 7 bases agree with TRBD1. V gave up 5 bases and J gave up 1 base; unmatched junction bases: 3. The CDR3 sequence is 14 residues long. In germline, CDR1 is SGHAT, CDR2 FQNNGV.

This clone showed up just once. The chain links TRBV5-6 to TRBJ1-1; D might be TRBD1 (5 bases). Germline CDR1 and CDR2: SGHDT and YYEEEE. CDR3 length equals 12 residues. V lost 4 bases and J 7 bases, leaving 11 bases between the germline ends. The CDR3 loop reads CASSVNRYEAFF. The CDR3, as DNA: TGTGCCAGCAGCGTTAACAGGTATGAAGCTTTCTTT.

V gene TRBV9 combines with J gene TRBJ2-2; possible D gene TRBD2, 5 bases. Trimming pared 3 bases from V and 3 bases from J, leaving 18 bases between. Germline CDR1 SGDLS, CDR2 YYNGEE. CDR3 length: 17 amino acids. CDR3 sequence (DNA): TGTGCCAGCAGCGCCCTACCCGACTGGGAGTACACCGGGGAGCTGTTTTTT. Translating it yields CASSALPDWEYTGELFF.

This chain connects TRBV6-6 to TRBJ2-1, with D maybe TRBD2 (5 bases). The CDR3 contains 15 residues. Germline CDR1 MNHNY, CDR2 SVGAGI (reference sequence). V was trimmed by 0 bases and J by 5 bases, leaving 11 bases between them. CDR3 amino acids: CASSYSRGVDNEQFF. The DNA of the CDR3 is TGTGCCAGCAGTTACTCACGGGGAGTCGACAATGAGCAGTTCTTC.

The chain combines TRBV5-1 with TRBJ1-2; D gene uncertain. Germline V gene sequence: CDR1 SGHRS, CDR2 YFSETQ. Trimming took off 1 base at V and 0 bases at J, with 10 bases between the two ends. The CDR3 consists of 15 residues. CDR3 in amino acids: CASSLLAEANYGYTF. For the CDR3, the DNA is TGCGCCAGCAGCTTGCTGGCAGAAGCTAACTATGGCTACACCTTC.

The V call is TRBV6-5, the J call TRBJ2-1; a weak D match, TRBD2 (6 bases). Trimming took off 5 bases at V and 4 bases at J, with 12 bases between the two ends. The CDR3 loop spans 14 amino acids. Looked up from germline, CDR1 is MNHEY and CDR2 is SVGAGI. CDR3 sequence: CASSLGTHYNEQFF. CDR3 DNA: TGTGCCAGCAGTCTCGGGACTCATTACAATGAGCAGTTCTTC.

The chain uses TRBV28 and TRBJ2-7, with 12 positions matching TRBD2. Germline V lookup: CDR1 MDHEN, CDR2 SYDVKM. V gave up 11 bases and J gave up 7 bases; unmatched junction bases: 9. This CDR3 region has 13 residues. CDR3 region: CALGTSGRHEQYF. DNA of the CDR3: TGTGCCTTAGGAACTAGCGGGAGGCATGAGCAGTACTTC.

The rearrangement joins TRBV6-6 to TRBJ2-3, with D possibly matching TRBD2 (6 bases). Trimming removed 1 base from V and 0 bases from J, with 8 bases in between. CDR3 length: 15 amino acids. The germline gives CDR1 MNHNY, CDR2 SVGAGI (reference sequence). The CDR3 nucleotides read TGTGCCAGCAGTTACTGGGGACTTAGCACAGATACGCAGTATTTT. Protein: CASSYWGLSTDTQYF.

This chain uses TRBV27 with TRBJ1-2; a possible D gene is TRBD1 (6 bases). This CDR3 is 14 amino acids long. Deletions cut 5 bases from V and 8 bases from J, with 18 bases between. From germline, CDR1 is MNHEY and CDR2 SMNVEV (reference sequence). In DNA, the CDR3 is TGTGCCAGCAGTGACGGGGGCGCGTTAAGAGGCTACACCTTC. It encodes CASSDGGALRGYTF.

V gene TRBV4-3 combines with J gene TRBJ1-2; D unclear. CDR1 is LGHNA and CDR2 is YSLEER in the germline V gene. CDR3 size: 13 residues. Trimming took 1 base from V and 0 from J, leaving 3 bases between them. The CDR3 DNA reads TGCGCCAGCAGCCAAGGGGCTAACTATGGCTACACCTTC. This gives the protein CASSQGANYGYTF.

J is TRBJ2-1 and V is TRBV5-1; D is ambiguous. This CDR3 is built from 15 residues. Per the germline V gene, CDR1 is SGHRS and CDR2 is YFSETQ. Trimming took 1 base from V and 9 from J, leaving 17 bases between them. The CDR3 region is CASSLSQAVWSEQFF. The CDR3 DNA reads TGCGCCAGCAGCTTGAGTCAAGCCGTCTGGAGTGAGCAGTTCTTC.

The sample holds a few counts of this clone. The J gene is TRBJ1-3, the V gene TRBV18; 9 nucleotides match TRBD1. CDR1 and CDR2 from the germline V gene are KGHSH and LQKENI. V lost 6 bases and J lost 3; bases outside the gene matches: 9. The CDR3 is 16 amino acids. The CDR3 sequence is CASSPAGTGFGNTIYF. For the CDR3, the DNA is TGTGCCAGCTCTCCAGCCGGGACAGGGTTTGGAAACACCATATATTTT.

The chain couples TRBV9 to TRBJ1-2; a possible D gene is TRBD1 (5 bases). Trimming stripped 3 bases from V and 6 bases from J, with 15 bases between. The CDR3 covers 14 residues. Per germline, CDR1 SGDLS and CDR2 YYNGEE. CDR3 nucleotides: TGTGCCAGCAGCGCTTCCTCTTGGGGCGATGGCTACACCTTC. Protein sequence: CASSASSWGDGYTF.

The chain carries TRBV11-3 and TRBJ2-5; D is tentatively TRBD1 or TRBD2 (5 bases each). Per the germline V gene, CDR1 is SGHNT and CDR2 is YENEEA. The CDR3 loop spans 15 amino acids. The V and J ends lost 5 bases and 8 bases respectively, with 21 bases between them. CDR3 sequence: CASSLRGDQDTTQYF. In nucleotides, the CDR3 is TGTGCCAGCAGCCTTAGAGGGGACCAGGACACCACCCAGTACTTC. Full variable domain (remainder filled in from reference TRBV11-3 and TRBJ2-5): EAGVVQSPRYKIIEKKQPVAFWCNPISGHNTLYWYLQNLGQGPELLIRYENEEAVDDSQLPKDRFSAERLKGVDSTLKIQPAELGDSAVYLCASSLRGDQDTTQYFGPGTRLLVL.

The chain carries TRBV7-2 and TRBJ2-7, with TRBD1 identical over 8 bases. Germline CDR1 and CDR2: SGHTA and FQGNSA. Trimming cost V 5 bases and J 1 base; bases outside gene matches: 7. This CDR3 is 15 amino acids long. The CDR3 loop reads CASSLWDRWSYEQYF. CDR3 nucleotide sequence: TGTGCCAGCAGCCTCTGGGACAGGTGGTCCTACGAGCAGTACTTC.

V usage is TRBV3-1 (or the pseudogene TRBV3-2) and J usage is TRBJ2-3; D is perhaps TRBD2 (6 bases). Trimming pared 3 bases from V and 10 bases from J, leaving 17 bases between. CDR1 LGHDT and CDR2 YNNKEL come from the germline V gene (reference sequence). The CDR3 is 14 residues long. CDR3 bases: TGTGCCAGCAGCCAGAGGGGAGGTGCCGAGGCGCAGTATTTT. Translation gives CASSQRGGAEAQYF.

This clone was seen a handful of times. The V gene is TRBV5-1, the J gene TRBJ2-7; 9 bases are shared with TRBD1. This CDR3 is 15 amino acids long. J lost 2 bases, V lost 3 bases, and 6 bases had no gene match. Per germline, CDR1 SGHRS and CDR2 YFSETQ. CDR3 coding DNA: TGCGCCAGCAGCTCGGGGACAGGGTGGGCCTACGAGCAGTACTTC. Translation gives CASSSGTGWAYEQYF. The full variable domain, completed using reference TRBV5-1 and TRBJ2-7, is KAGVTQTPRYLIKTRGQQVTLSCSPISGHRSVSWYQQTPGQGLQFLFEYFSETQRNKGNFPGRFSGRQFSNSRSEMNVSTLELGDSALYLCASSSGTGWAYEQYFGPGTRLTVT.

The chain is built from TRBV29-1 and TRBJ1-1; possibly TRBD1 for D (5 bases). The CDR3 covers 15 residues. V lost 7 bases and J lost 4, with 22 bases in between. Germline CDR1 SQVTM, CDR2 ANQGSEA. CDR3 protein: CSARAGTGTSTEAFF. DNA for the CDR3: TGCAGCGCCCGCGCCGGGACGGGGACGAGCACTGAAGCTTTCTTT. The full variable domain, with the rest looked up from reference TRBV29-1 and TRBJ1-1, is SAVISQKPSRDICQRGTSLTIQCQVDSQVTMMFWYRQQPGQSLTLIATANQGSEATYESGFVIDKFPISRPNLTFSTLTVSNMSPEDSSIYLCSARAGTGTSTEAFFGQGTRLTVV.